A selection of T cell receptor beta chains follows, all from one sample in a study of cytomegalovirus exposure and HLA in healthy donors. Sequenced by immunoSEQ multiplex PCR; TCRdb stores in-frame clones only, minus some. This sample's table has roughly 120,000 clones. Sequences were obtained from PBMCs. The receptors come from a young man in good health and CMV-seronegative. The conserved cysteine and the conserved F or W are not part of the CDR3 here.

>TRBJ2-2|TRBV5-1
ASSPLAGTNTGELF
>TRBJ2-7|TRBV6-6
ASRAAGGRYSYEQY
>TRBJ2-7|TRBV19
ASSISASGTYEQY
>TRBJ2-6|TRBV5-4
ASSFESHRSGANVLT
>TRBJ2-7|TRBV19
ASSPRQGVTYEQY
>TRBJ2-1|TRBV9
ASSVDVAGVILRNEQF
>TRBJ1-1|TRBV18
ASSLQGTEAF
>TRBJ2-7|TRBV6-5
ASRYRLAGDSYEQY
>TRBJ1-1|TRBV7-9
ASGRELKTEAF
>TRBJ2-7|TRBV27
ASSFGGGDYEQY
>TRBJ1-6|TRBV27
ASSSGGAYNSPLH
>TRBJ2-3|TRBV30
AWTGGTRRTDTQY
>TRBJ1-1|TRBV18
ASSFSTGDTEAF
>TRBJ1-1|TRBV4-2
ASSQDHTEKAF
>TRBJ2-3|TRBV11-3
ASSLVSDTQY
>TRBJ2-3|TRBV4-1
ASSQDRHSTDTQY
>TRBJ1-2|TRBV5-1
ASSLVRTGGYGYT
>TRBJ1-3|TRBV30
AWSPSGNTIY
>TRBJ2-7|TRBV7-9
ASSTYRGGRTYEQY
>TRBJ2-7|TRBV19
ASSAGQGRSYEQY
>TRBJ1-2|TRBV10-1
ASSGGGASPGYT
>TRBJ2-7|TRBV9
ASSVRDLGDRGLRTYEQY
>TRBJ2-2|TRBV28
ASSLDGEGTNTGELF
>TRBJ1-2|TRBV11-2
ASSTSSGQGVGGYT
>TRBJ1-5|TRBV6-4
ASSTDKVGNQPQH
>TRBJ2-1|TRBV5-1
ASSSRGSGVYNEQF
>TRBJ1-2|TRBV6-4
ASSDSFSGVDYGYT
>TRBJ2-5|TRBV29-1
SVTAYGTGGRRETQY
>TRBJ2-7|TRBV4-1
ASSQDGGSGYYEQH
>TRBJ2-1|TRBV5-1
ASSFSDNEQF
>TRBJ1-1|TRBV9
ASSYGTGRLYTEAF
>TRBJ2-5|TRBV29-1
SVRGQGETQY
>TRBJ1-1|TRBV2
ASSDPRGEAF
>TRBJ2-7|TRBV18
ASSPYPGEQY
>TRBJ1-1|TRBV25-1
ASATGWGTEAF
>TRBJ2-3|TRBV18
ASSPGTGGTDTQY
>TRBJ2-3|TRBV7-9
ASSPGTGGDTQY
>TRBJ1-2|TRBV5-1
ASTPGGYGYT
>TRBJ1-4|TRBV5-7
ASSHSTGGSAATNEKLF
>TRBJ1-2|TRBV18
ASSPPGANGYT
>TRBJ1-5|TRBV4-2
ASSQDDQPQH
>TRBJ2-1|TRBV2
ASSAGYNEQF
>TRBJ2-1|TRBV6-4
ASSDRSTRATYNEQF
>TRBJ2-1|TRBV7-9
ASSLGGLAGAYNEQF
>TRBJ2-7|TRBV29-1
SVLTGPYEQY
>TRBJ2-1|TRBV5-4
ASSLEGARYNEQF
>TRBJ2-2|TRBV5-4
ASSLVGNTGELF